This T cell receptor beta chain was identified during a study of cytomegalovirus exposure and HLA in healthy donors. Findings and caveats of the study: Later on, a genetic analysis was performed. It linked a missense variant in DCLRE1C with V- and J-gene trimming of TCR beta. A later analysis reportedly found fewer N-insertions in an Asian-associated ancestry cluster than the roughly 670-donor mean.

This CDR3 is built from 14 residues. V was shortened by 0 bases and J by 4 bases, with 10 bases between the two germline ends. Germline CDR1 SGHRS, CDR2 YFSETQ. Concerning this clone: Its matching antigen is unknown.

The PCR ran on 60 Vbeta and 13 Jbeta primers. Here immunoSEQ multiplex PCR was the method, and the copy in TCRdb shows in-frame clones only, minus some. This repertoire comprises about 170,000 clones; its ten largest clones make up 1% to 1.5%. All the people who gave samples were healthy bone marrow donors. The J gene is TRBJ1-1, the V gene TRBV5-1; D unclear. The sequence was collected from a woman in her fifties or sixties in good health and CMV-seronegative. The source material was PBMCs. The CDR3 DNA is TGCGCCAGCAGCTTGGGGTCCCCCGGCACTGAAGCTTTCTTT. Its protein product is CASSLGSPGTEAFF.